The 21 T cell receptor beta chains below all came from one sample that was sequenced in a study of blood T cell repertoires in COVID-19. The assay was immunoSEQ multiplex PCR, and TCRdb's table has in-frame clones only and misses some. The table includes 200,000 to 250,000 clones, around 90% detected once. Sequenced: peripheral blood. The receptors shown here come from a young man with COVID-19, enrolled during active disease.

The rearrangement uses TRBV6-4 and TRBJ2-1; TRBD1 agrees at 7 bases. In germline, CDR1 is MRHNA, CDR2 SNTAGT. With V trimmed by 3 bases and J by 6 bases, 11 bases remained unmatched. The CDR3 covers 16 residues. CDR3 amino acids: CASSEYRDRPFNEQFF. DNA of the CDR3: TGTGCCAGCAGTGAATACCGGGACAGACCCTTCAATGAGCAGTTCTTC.

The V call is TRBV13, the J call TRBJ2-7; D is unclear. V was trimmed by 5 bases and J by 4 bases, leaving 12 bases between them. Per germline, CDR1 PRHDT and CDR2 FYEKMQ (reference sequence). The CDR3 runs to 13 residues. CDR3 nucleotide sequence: TGTGCCAGCAGCACACGCACACCGTACGAGCAGTACTTC. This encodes CASSTRTPYEQYF.

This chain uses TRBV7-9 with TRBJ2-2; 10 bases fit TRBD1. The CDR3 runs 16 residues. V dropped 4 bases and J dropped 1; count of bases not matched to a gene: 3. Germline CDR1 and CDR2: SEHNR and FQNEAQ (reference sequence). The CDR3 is CASSSWTGGNTGELFF. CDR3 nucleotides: TGTGCCAGCAGCTCTTGGACAGGGGGGAACACCGGGGAGCTGTTTTTT.

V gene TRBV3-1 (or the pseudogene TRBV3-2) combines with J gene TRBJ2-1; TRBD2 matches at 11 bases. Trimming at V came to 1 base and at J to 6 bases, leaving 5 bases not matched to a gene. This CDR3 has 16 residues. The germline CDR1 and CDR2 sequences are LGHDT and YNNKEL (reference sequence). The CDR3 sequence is CASSQVGTSGSNEQFF. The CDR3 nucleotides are TGTGCCAGCAGCCAAGTCGGGACTAGCGGCTCCAATGAGCAGTTCTTC.

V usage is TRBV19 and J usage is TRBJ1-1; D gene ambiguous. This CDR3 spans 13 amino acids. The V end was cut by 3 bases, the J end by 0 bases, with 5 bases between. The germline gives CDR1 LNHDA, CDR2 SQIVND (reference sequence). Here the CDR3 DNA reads TGTGCCAGTAGTATCGTTATGAACACTGAAGCTTTCTTT. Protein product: CASSIVMNTEAFF.

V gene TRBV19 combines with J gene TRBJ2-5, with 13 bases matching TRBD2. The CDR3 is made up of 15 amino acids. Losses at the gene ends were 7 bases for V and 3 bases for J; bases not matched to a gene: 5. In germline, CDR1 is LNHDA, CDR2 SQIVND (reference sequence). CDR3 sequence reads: CASTLGTSGKETQYF. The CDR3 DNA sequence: TGTGCCAGTACCCTTGGGACTAGCGGGAAAGAGACCCAGTACTTC.

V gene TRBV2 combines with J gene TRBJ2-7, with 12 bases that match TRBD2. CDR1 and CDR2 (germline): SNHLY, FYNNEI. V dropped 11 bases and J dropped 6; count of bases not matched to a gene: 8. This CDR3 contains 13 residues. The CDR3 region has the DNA TGTGCCGGGTGTGGACTAGCGGGATCCGAGCAGTACTTC. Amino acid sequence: CAGCGLAGSEQYF.

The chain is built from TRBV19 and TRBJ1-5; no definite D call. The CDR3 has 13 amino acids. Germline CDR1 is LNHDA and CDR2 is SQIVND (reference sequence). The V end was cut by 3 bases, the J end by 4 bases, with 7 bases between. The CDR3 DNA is TGTGCCAGTAGTATTTCGGGAAATCAGCCCCAGCATTTT. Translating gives CASSISGNQPQHF.

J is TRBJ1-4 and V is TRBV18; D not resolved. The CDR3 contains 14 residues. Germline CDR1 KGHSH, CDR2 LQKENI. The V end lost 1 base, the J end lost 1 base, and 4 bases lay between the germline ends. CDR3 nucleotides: TGTGCCAGCTCACCACGAGGAACTAATGAAAAACTGTTTTTT. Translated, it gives CASSPRGTNEKLFF. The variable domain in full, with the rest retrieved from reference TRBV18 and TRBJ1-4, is NAGVMQNPRHLVRRRGQEARLRCSPMKGHSHVYWYRQLPEEGLKFMVYLQKENIIDESGMPKERFSAEFPKEGPSILRIQQVVRGDSAAYFCASSPRGTNEKLFFGSGTQLSVL.

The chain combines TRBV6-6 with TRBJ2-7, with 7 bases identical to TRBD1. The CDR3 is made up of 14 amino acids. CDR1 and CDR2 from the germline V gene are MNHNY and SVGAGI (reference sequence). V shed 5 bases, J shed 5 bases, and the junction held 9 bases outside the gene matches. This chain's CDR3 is CASSTRQGYNEQYF. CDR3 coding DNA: TGTGCCAGCAGTACCAGACAGGGTTATAACGAGCAGTACTTC.

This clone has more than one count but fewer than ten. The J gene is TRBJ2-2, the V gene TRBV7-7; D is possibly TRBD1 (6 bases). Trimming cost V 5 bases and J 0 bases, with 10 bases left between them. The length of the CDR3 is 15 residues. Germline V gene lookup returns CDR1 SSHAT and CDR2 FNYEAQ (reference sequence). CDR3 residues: CASSPTGPNTGELFF. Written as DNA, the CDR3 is TGTGCCAGCAGCCCTACAGGGCCGAACACCGGGGAGCTGTTTTTT.

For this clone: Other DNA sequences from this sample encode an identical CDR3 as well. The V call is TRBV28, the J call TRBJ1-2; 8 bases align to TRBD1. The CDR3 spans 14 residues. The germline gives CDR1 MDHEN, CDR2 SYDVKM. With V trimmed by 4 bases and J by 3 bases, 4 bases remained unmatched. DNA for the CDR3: TGTGCCAGCAGTTCCGGACAGGGTGACTATGGCTACACCTTC. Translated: CASSSGQGDYGYTF.

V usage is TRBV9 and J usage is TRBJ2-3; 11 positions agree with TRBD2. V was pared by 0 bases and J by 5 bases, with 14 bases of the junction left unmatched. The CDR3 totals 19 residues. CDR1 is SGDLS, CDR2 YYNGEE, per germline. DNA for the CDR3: TGTGCCAGCAGCGTAGCTATTGCCCAAGTAGCGGGGGGGCAAGATACGCAGTATTTT. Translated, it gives CASSVAIAQVAGGQDTQYF.

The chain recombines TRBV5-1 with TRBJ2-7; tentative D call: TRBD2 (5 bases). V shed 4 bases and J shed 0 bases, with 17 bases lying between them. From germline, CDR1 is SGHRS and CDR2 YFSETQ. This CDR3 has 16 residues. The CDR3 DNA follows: TGCGCCAGCAGCCCCTACTCTGCGGGCTACTCCTACGAGCAGTACTTC. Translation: CASSPYSAGYSYEQYF.

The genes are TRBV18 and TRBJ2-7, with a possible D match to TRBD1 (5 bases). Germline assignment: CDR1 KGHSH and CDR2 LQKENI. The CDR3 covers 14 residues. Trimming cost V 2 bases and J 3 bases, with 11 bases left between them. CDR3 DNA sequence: TGTGCCAGCTCACCAGAATCAGGGTTCTACGAGCAGTACTTC. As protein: CASSPESGFYEQYF.

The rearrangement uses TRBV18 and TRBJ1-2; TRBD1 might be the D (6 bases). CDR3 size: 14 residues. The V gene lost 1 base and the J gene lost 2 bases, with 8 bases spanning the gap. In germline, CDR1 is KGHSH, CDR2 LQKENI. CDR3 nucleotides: TGTGCCAGCTCACCACTTACAGGGAACTATGGCTACACCTTC. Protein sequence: CASSPLTGNYGYTF.

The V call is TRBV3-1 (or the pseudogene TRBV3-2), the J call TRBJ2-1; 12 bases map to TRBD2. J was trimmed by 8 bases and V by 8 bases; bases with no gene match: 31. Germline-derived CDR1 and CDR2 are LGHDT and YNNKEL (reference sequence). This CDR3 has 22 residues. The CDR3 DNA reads TGTGCCAGCCAGCCAACTCAGGGGGGCTTTTGGGCTAGCGGGAGGGCCGTACATGAGCAGTTCTTC. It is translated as CASQPTQGGFWASGRAVHEQFF.

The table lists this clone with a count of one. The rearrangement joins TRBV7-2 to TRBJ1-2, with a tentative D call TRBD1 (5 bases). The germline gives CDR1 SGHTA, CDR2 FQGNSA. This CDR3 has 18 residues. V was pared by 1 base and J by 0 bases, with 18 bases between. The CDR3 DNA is TGTGCCAGCAGCTTAGTTCCCTCAGGGCAGGCCTCTAACTATGGCTACACCTTC. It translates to CASSLVPSGQASNYGYTF.

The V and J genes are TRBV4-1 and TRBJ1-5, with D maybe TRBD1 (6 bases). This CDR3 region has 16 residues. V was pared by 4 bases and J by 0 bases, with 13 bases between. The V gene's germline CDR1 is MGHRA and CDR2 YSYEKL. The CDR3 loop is CASSPSGTLSNQPQHF. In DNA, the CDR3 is TGCGCCAGCAGCCCCTCCGGGACACTTAGCAATCAGCCCCAGCATTTT.

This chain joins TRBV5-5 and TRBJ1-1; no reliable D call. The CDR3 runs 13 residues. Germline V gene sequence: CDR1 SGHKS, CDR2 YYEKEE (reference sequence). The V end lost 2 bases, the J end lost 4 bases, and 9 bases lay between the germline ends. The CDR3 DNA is TGTGCCAGCAGCTTCTTTGAGGGCACTGAAGCTTTCTTT. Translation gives CASSFFEGTEAFF.

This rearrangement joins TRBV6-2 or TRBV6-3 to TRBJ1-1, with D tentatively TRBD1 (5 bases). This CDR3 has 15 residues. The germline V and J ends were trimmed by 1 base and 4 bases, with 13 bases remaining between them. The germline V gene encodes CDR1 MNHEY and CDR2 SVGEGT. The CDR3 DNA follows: TGTGCCAGCAGTTACTTGCTGACAGTTGCCACTGAAGCTTTCTTT. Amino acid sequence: CASSYLLTVATEAFF.